This entry describes one T cell receptor beta chain. Its cognate antigen is unknown. Drawing of blood for sampling happened at baseline, at cycle 4 day 1, and at cycle 7 day 1. TCRdb's table, derived via immunoSEQ multiplex PCR, lists solely in-frame clones and lacks some. Of 60,000 to 65,000 clones detected, 70% to 90% appear once; the ten largest clones hold roughly 2.1%. The entry originates in a study of OX40 agonist ivuxolimab in advanced cancers. There are 12 residues in the CDR3. Germline CDR1 is SGHAT and CDR2 is FQDESV (reference sequence). V lost 5 bases, J lost 4 bases, and 8 bases lay in between. Study results and limitations: In the expanded peripheral T cells, antigen specificity was never determined. CD4+ and CD8+ blood T cells expanded clonally by week 6 at 0.1 to 3.0 mg/kg.

The sequencing used CD4+ or CD8+ T cells sorted from blood, collected in a trial of the OX40 agonist ivuxolimab. The source is an adult with an advanced solid tumor such as melanoma, head and neck, liver or kidney cancer. The V and J genes are TRBV11-1 and TRBJ1-2; unclear D gene. The CDR3 region is CASSRERYGYTF. CDR3 sequence (DNA): TGTGCCAGCAGCCGGGAACGCTATGGCTACACCTTC.